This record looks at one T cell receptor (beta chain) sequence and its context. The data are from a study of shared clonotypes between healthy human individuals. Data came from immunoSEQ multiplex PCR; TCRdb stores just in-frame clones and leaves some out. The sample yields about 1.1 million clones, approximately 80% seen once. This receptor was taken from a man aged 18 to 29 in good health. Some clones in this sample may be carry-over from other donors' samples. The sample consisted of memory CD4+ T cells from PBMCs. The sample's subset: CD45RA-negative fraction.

The CDR3 here is CASSLLSTLYEQYF. In nucleotides, the CDR3 is TGTGCCAGCAGTTTATTATCCACTCTCTACGAGCAGTACTTC. This chain connects TRBV28 to TRBJ2-7; D is unclear. Germline-derived CDR1 and CDR2 are MDHEN and SYDVKM. The CDR3 runs to 14 residues. V lost 1 base to trimming and J lost 3 bases, with 10 bases between them.